This T cell receptor (beta chain) derives from a study of identical twins. It was template switching that added a universal primer site, and there were unique molecular identifiers on the cDNA. Each CDR3 protein gets one entry after TCRdb re-called the 5' RACE reads with MiXCR. The table includes about 220,000 distinct CDR3 sequences, around 8.1% detected once. This clonotype showed up just a few times. As yet, its antigen is unknown. Germline loops: CDR1 MDHEN, CDR2 SYDVKM. This CDR3 spans 14 amino acids. Losses at the gene ends were 5 bases for V and 4 bases for J; bases not matched to a gene: 4. There were only healthy Caucasians among the donors. Overall study results and limits: Abundant beta clonotypes from cord blood had fewer insertions, unlike memory repertoires, which showed none. Twins' excess sharing was less marked for out-of-frame beta sequences.

The same data also went into a second study, on yellow fever vaccine responses in identical twins.

Sample: memory (CD45RO+) T cells sorted from blood. The V and J genes are TRBV28 and TRBJ2-1; 8 nucleotides match TRBD2. This TCR came from a woman between 18 and 30 years old in good health. CDR3 in amino acids: CASSGSGSYNEQFF. For the CDR3, the DNA is TGTGCCAGCAGTGGGAGCGGGAGTTACAATGAGCAGTTCTTC.